The 8 T cell receptor beta chains presented below share a single source sample, sequenced in a study of response to subunit inactivated influenza vaccine. TCRdb reanalysed the RT-PCR reads using MiXCR and keeps one entry per CDR3 protein. The data contain 500,000 to 550,000 distinct CDR3 sequences, about 7.6% of them singletons. Sequences were derived from PBMCs from blood, sampled around 25 months after vaccination. The receptors here all came from a man between 50 and 69 years old who received an inactivated influenza vaccine.

The J gene is TRBJ1-2, the V gene TRBV6-1; tentative D call: TRBD1 (6 bases). V lost 5 bases and J lost 3, with 13 bases in between. Germline-derived CDR1 and CDR2 are MNHNS and SASEGT. The CDR3 extends over 14 amino acids. In DNA, the CDR3 is TGTGCCAGCAGTACAGGGACTTCTTACTATGGCTACACCTTC. Its translation is CASSTGTSYYGYTF.

This chain connects TRBV10-3 to TRBJ1-6; D might be TRBD1 (6 bases). Germline V gene data show CDR1 as ENHRY and CDR2 as SYGVKD. V was shortened by 2 bases and J by 5 bases, with 22 bases between the two germline ends. This CDR3 is 19 amino acids long. The CDR3 nucleotides are TGTGCCATCAGTGAGGATCCCTTTCAGGGGATTACCAATAATTCACCCCTCCACTTT. Translating gives CAISEDPFQGITNNSPLHF.

This clonotype has at least ten counts. This chain connects TRBV5-1 to TRBJ2-1; 9 positions match TRBD1. The CDR3 loop spans 17 amino acids. V trimming: 5 bases; J trimming: 7 bases; junction bases outside the gene matches: 16. Germline CDR1 and CDR2: SGHRS and YFSETQ. The CDR3 is CASSSKLTGGADNEQFF. In nucleotides, the CDR3 is TGCGCCAGCAGTTCCAAACTTACAGGGGGCGCGGATAATGAGCAGTTCTTC.

This clonotype was seen repeatedly, ten times or more. The chain couples TRBV3-1 to TRBJ1-6; perhaps TRBD1 as D (5 bases). CDR1 LGHDT and CDR2 YNNKEL come from the germline V gene (reference sequence). This CDR3 comprises 14 residues. Trimming took off 3 bases at V and 7 bases at J, with 10 bases between the two ends. For the CDR3, the DNA is TGTGCCAGCAGCCAGGTTCAGGGCAATTCACCCCTCCACTTT. This encodes CASSQVQGNSPLHF.

A few counts support this clonotype. The V gene is TRBV5-6, the J gene TRBJ2-3; TRBD2 matches 9 bases. The CDR3 consists of 15 residues. Germline CDR1 is SGHDT and CDR2 is YYEEEE. J lost 5 bases, V lost 4 bases, and 8 bases had no gene match. Here the CDR3 DNA reads TGTGCCAGCAGCAATAAGCGGGGGGAACTAGATACGCAGTATTTT. Protein product: CASSNKRGELDTQYF.

This clonotype was detected ten times or more. The chain uses TRBV3-1 and TRBJ1-2, with no clear D. The CDR3 has 13 residues. Trimming removed 4 bases at V and 6 bases at J, with 12 bases between. The germline CDR1 and CDR2 sequences are LGHDT and YNNKEL (reference sequence). CDR3 residues: CASSRRSLDGYTF. CDR3 coding DNA: TGTGCCAGCAGCCGTCGGTCGTTGGATGGCTACACCTTC.

The V and J genes are TRBV7-2 and TRBJ2-1; D could derive from TRBD1 or TRBD2 (6 bases each). Trimming took 5 bases from V and 3 from J, leaving 14 bases between them. CDR3 length equals 15 residues. Germline CDR1 SGHTA, CDR2 FQGNSA. CDR3: CASSHRAGNYNEQFF. CDR3 nucleotide sequence: TGTGCCAGCAGCCACAGGGCGGGAAACTACAATGAGCAGTTCTTC.

Ten or more counts support this clonotype. V and J are TRBV20-1 and TRBJ2-1, with 10 bases fitting TRBD2. Looked up from germline, CDR1 is DFQATT and CDR2 is SNEGSKA (reference sequence). This CDR3 is 16 amino acids long. The V gene end was trimmed by 0 bases and the J gene end by 5 bases; junction bases not matched to a gene: 7. In nucleotides, the CDR3 is TGCAGTGCTAGAGATCCCCAGCGGGGGGGTGACAATGAGCAGTTCTTC. Its translation: CSARDPQRGGDNEQFF.